This TCR beta chain was recovered during a study of T cell responses to AZD1222 COVID-19 vaccine. General study points: Seropositivity was recorded at baseline in only a handful of AZD1222 recipients. Vaccine-associated CD4 TCRs ranged over spike, dominating at 160-218 and 743-854.

This CDR3 comprises 17 residues. Germline V lookup: CDR1 ENHRY, CDR2 SYGVKD. V shed 5 bases and J 1 base; nucleotides not matched to a gene: 6. In regard to this clone: Its antigen is not known.

Sequencing used immunoSEQ multiplex PCR; TCRdb keeps in-frame clones, though not all of them. Of under 150,000 clones in the sample, over 85% were seen once. The sequence was collected from an adult in good health. The sequencing here drew on peripheral blood, taken on day 0 of AZD1222 vaccination. This chain joins TRBV10-3 and TRBJ2-1; 12 bases map to TRBD2. CDR3 DNA: TGTGCCATCAGTCTAGCGGGAGGGCGGGCGTCCTACAATGAGCAGTTCTTC. As protein: CAISLAGGRASYNEQFF.